These 2 T cell receptor beta chains share one sample of origin, sequenced in a study of T cell responses to AZD1222 COVID-19 vaccine. Produced via immunoSEQ multiplex PCR; TCRdb's table is partial and in-frame only. Of fewer than 120,000 clones in the sample, about 90% were seen once. The sequencing used peripheral blood, collected 28 days after the second AZD1222 dose. All receptors derive from an adult who received the AZD1222 COVID-19 vaccine.

V gene TRBV19 combines with J gene TRBJ1-3; D gene uncertain. Germline V CDR1 and CDR2: LNHDA, SQIVND (reference sequence). Trimming stripped 7 bases from V and 0 bases from J, with 25 bases between. The CDR3 totals 19 residues. This chain's CDR3 is CASTPRVGSFLSSGNTIYF. The CDR3 coding sequence is TGTGCCAGTACCCCGAGGGTCGGATCCTTCCTGAGCTCTGGAAACACCATATATTTT.

The CDR3 is CASSLTGYTYNEQFF. Written as DNA, the CDR3 is TGTGCCAGCAGCCTGACAGGGTATACCTACAATGAGCAGTTCTTC. The chain carries TRBV7-8 and TRBJ2-1, with 7 bases matching TRBD1. Unmatched junction bases numbered 6, after V lost 5 bases and J lost 2 bases. The germline V gene has CDR1 SGHVS and CDR2 FQNEAQ. The CDR3 has 15 amino acids.